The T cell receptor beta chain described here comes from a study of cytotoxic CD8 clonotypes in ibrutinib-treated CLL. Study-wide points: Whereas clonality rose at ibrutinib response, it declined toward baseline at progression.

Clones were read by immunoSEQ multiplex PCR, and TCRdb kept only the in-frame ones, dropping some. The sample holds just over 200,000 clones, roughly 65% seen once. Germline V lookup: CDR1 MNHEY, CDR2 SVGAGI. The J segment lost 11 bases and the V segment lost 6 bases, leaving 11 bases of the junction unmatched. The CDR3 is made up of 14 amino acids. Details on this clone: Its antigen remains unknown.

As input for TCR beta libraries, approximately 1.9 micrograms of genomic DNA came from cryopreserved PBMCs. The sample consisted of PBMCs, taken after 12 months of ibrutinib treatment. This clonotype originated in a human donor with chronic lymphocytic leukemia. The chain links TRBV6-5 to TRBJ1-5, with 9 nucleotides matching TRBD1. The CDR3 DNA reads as TGTGCCAGCAGCCGACAGGGGGGAATTTGGGCCCAGCATTTT. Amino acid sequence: CASSRQGGIWAQHF.